Sequencing of this TCR beta chain was carried out in a study of cytotoxic CD8 clonotypes in ibrutinib-treated CLL. The data were produced by immunoSEQ multiplex PCR, yet TCRdb's version contains in-frame clones alone and is incomplete. This sample carries more than 300,000 clones, more than 65% of them seen once, and the ten largest clones take 6.7%. CDR3 size: 16 residues. V was pared by 2 bases and J by 4 bases, with 17 bases between. CDR1 and CDR2 (germline): MNHEY, SMNVEV (reference sequence). This clone has more than one count but fewer than ten. V is TRBV27 and J is TRBJ1-2, with D possibly matching TRBD1 (6 bases). The TCR sequence derives from a human donor with chronic lymphocytic leukemia. The source was PBMCs, collected before ibrutinib treatment. This chain's CDR3 is CASSLGSGQLLYGYTF. As DNA, the CDR3 is TGTGCCAGCAGTTTAGGGTCAGGACAGCTACTCTATGGCTACACCTTC.